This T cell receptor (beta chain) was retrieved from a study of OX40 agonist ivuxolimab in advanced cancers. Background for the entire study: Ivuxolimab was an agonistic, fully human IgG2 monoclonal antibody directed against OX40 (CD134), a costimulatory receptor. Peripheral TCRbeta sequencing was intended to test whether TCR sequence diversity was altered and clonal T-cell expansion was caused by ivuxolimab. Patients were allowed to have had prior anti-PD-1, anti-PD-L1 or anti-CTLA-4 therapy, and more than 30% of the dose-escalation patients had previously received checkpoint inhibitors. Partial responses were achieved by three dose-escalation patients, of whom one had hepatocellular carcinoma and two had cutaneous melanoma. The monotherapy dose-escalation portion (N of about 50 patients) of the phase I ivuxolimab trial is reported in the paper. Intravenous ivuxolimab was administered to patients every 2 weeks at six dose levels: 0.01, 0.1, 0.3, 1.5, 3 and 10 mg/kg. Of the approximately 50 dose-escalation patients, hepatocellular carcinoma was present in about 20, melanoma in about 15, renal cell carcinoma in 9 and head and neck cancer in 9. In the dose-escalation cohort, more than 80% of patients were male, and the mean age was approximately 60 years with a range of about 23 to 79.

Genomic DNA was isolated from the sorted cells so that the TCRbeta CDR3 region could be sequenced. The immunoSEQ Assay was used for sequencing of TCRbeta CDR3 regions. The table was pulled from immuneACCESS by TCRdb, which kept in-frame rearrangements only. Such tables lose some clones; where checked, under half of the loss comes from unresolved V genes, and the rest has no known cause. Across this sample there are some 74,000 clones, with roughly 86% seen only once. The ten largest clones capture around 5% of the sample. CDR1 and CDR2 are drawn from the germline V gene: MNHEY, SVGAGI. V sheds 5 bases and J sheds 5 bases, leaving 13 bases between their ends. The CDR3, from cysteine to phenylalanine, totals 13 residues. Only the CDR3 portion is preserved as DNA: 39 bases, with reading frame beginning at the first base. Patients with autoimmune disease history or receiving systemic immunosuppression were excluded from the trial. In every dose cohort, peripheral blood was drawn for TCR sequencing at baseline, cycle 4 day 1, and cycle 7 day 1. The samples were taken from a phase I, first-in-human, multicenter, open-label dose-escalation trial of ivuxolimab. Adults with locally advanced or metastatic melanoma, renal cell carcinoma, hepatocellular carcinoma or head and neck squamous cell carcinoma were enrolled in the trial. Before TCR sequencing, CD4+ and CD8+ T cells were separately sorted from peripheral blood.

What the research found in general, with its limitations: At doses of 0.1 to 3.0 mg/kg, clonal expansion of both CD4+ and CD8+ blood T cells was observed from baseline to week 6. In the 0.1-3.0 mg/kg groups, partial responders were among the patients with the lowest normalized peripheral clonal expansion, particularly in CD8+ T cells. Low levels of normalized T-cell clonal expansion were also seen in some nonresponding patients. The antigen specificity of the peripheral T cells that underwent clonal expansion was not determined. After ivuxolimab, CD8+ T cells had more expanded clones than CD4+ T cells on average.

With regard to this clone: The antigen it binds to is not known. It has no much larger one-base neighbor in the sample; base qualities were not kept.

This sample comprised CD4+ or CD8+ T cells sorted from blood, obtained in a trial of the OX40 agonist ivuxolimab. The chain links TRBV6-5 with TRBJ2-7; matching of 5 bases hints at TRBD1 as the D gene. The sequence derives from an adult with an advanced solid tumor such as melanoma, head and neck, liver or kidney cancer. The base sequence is TGTGCCAGCAGTAAGCAGGGATTCCACGAGCAGTACTTC. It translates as CASSKQGFHEQYF.